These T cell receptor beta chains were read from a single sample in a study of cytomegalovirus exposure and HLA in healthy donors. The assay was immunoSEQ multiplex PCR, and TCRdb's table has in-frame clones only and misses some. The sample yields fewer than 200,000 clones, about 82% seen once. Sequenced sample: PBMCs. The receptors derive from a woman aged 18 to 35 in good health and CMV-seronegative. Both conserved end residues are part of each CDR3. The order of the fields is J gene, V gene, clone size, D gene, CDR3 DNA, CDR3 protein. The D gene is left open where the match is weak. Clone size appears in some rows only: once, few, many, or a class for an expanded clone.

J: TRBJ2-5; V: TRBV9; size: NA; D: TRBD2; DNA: TGTGCCAGCAGCCAGGGACTAGCGGGAGGGCTTGAGACCCAGTACTTC; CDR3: CASSQGLAGGLETQYF
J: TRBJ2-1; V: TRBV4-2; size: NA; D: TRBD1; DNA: TGTGCCAGCAGCCCACCCACAGGGGTGGGTAATGAGCAGTTCTTC; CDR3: CASSPPTGVGNEQFF
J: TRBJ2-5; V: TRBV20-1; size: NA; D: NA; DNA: TGCAGTTCTCAGCTAGAGCAGACCCAGTACTTC; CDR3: CSSQLEQTQYF
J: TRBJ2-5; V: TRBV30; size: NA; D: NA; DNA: TGTGCCTGGAGTGTAGGCAGGACTCAAGAGACCCAGTACTTC; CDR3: CAWSVGRTQETQYF
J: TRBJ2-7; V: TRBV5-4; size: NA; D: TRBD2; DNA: TGTGCCAGCAGCTCGGAAATAGCGGGAGCGTCCTACGAGCAGTACTTC; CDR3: CASSSEIAGASYEQYF
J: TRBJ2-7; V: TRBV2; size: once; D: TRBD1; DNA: TGTGCCAGCAGGGGACAGGGGGCTTTATACGAGCAGTACTTC; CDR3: CASRGQGALYEQYF
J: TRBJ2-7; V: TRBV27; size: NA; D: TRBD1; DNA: TGTGCCAGTAGACAGGGTCCTCCCTACGAGCAGTACTTC; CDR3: CASRQGPPYEQYF
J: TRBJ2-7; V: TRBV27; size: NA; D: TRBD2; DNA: TGTGCCAGCCGCCAAGGGACTAGCGTCTACGAGCAGTACTTC; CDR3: CASRQGTSVYEQYF
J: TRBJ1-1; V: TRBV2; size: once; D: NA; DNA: TGTGCCAGCAGTTTTACCCTTCTCACAGGGAACACTGAAGCTTTCTTT; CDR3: CASSFTLLTGNTEAFF
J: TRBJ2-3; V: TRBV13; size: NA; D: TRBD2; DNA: TGTGCCAGCAGCGTACTAGCGAAAAGCACAGATACGCAGTATTTT; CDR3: CASSVLAKSTDTQYF